Listed here are 26 T cell receptor beta chains from one sample, sequenced in a study of T cells in Graves' hyperthyroidism and ophthalmopathy. The TCR beta CDR3 regions underwent amplification using RNA transcripts as the source. RT-PCR in the first round (using the HTBI primer set) targeted the TCR CDR3. From the multiplex PCR reads, TCRdb called clonotypes with MiXCR, one entry per CDR3 protein. The sample has about 740,000 distinct CDR3 sequences; 13% to 15% are singletons. The source material was blood. These receptors were taken from a woman between 18 and 29 years old with Graves' hyperthyroidism.

This clonotype appeared many times. The V call is TRBV12-3 or TRBV12-4, the J call TRBJ2-1, with a weak D call TRBD2 (6 bases). The CDR3 loop spans 15 amino acids. The germline V and J ends were trimmed by 3 bases and 2 bases, with 11 bases remaining between them. CDR3 protein: CASSLSGSPYNEQFF. The CDR3, as DNA: TGTGCCAGCAGTTTGTCCGGGAGTCCCTACAATGAGCAGTTCTTC.

This clonotype came up many times. The DNA of the CDR3 is TGCAGTGCTCAGATCCCCGGGACAGGCTACGAGCAGTACTTC. This codes for CSAQIPGTGYEQYF. The chain combines TRBV20-1 with TRBJ2-7; TRBD1 matches 8 bases. V dropped 5 bases and J dropped 3; count of bases not matched to a gene: 9. There are 14 residues in the CDR3. Germline V gives CDR1 DFQATT, CDR2 SNEGSKA (reference sequence).

The chain couples TRBV5-4 to TRBJ2-3; 9 nucleotides match TRBD2. Germline V CDR1 and CDR2: SGHNT, YYREEE (reference sequence). The J segment lost 0 bases and the V segment lost 0 bases, leaving 5 bases of the junction unmatched. This CDR3 comprises 17 residues. The CDR3: CASSLVPSGESTDTQYF. The CDR3 coding sequence is TGTGCCAGCAGCTTGGTTCCTAGCGGGGAAAGCACAGATACGCAGTATTTT.

This clonotype was found a few times. CDR3 DNA sequence: TGTGCCAGCAGCTACCTAGCGGGAGCAACCTACGAGCAGTACTTC. Translating gives CASSYLAGATYEQYF. The chain joins TRBV7-9 to TRBJ2-7; 10 nucleotides match TRBD2. Germline CDR1 and CDR2: SEHNR and FQNEAQ (reference sequence). The CDR3 sequence is 15 residues long. Trimming took 4 bases from V and 2 from J; bases not matched to a gene: 5.

This clonotype was counted at least ten times. The chain is built from TRBV18 and TRBJ2-7; TRBD2 agrees at 7 bases. The CDR3 runs 15 residues. Germline-derived CDR1 and CDR2 are KGHSH and LQKENI. V shed 3 bases, J shed 3 bases, and the junction held 8 bases outside the gene matches. The CDR3 nucleotides read TGTGCCAGCTCACCCGGGGGAGGGAACGACTACGAGCAGTACTTC. Its protein is CASSPGGGNDYEQYF.

This clonotype was seen repeatedly, ten times or more. The CDR3 protein is CASSSSGRGHGELFF. In DNA form, the CDR3 reads TGTGCCAGCAGTTCTAGCGGGAGGGGACACGGGGAGCTGTTTTTT. This sequence joins TRBV2 and TRBJ2-2; 12 bases fit TRBD2. This CDR3 has 15 residues. From germline, CDR1 is SNHLY and CDR2 FYNNEI. The V and J ends lost 5 bases and 7 bases, in that order; junction bases with no gene match: 5.

As regards this clonotype: This clone may be a read error of a much larger clone one base away. This rearrangement joins TRBV20-1 to TRBJ1-5; TRBD1 matches at 9 bases. V trimming: 6 bases; J trimming: 6 bases; junction bases outside the gene matches: 3. This CDR3 comprises 12 residues. Germline V CDR1 and CDR2: DFQATT, SNEGSKA (reference sequence). The CDR3 sequence is CSAATGGQPQHF. In nucleotides, the CDR3 is TGCAGTGCCGCGACAGGGGGTCAGCCCCAGCATTTT.

In its sample, this clonotype was seen a few times. The chain has TRBV11-2 and TRBJ2-2, with D perhaps matching TRBD2 (5 bases). From germline, CDR1 is SGHAT and CDR2 FQNNGV. CDR3 length: 14 residues. Trimming took 4 bases from V and 3 from J, leaving 9 bases between them. The chain's CDR3 is CASSSGTDTGELFF. The CDR3 coding sequence is TGTGCCAGCAGCTCGGGAACCGACACCGGGGAGCTGTTTTTT.

The genes are TRBV20-1 and TRBJ1-1; 7 bases line up with TRBD1. This CDR3 is 14 amino acids long. Germline trimming cut 5 bases from V and 0 bases from J; bases unmatched to any gene: 6. CDR1 DFQATT and CDR2 SNEGSKA come from the germline V gene (reference sequence). The CDR3 is CSAQRQGVNTEAFF. The DNA for the CDR3 is TGCAGTGCTCAACGACAGGGCGTGAACACTGAAGCTTTCTTT.

There are many counts of this clonotype. The chain combines TRBV20-1 with TRBJ1-2, with 8 bases that match TRBD1. With V trimmed by 6 bases and J by 4 bases, 7 bases remained unmatched. Germline-derived CDR1 and CDR2 are DFQATT and SNEGSKA (reference sequence). The CDR3 contains 13 residues. In nucleotides, the CDR3 is TGCAGTGCAACGGACAGGGACGGCTATGGCTACACCTTC. It is translated as CSATDRDGYGYTF.

This clonotype was counted many times. The chain links TRBV20-1 to TRBJ2-1; TRBD2 matches 9 bases. The germline V gene encodes CDR1 DFQATT and CDR2 SNEGSKA (reference sequence). The trim removed 1 base at V and 3 bases at J, leaving 7 bases unmatched. The CDR3 spans 16 residues. This CDR3 is CSARVKREVGYNEQFF. Here the CDR3 DNA reads TGCAGTGCTAGAGTAAAGCGGGAGGTCGGCTACAATGAGCAGTTCTTC.

This clonotype was counted many times. The J gene is TRBJ2-3, the V gene TRBV5-1, with a possible D match to TRBD2 (6 bases). Per the germline V gene, CDR1 is SGHRS and CDR2 is YFSETQ. CDR3 length: 14 residues. Trimming left V 6 bases short and J 4 bases short, with 15 bases between. In nucleotides, the CDR3 is TGCGCCAGCACACGGGGGATGATAGCAGATACGCAGTATTTT. Translated, it gives CASTRGMIADTQYF.

The J gene is TRBJ1-1, the V gene TRBV7-9, with TRBD1 as a possible D gene (5 bases). Germline CDR1 SEHNR, CDR2 FQNEAQ (reference sequence). There are 16 residues in the CDR3. The V end lost 6 bases, the J end lost 1 base, and 18 bases lay between the germline ends. CDR3 in amino acids: CASRGGGFPTNTEAFF. CDR3 sequence (DNA): TGTGCCAGCAGGGGGGGGGGTTTCCCAACGAACACTGAAGCTTTCTTT. Full variable domain (remainder filled in from reference TRBV7-9 and TRBJ1-1): DTGVSQNPRHKITKRGQNVTFRCDPISEHNRLYWYRQTLGQGPEFLTYFQNEAQLEKSRLLSDRFSAERPKGSFSTLEIQRTEQGDSAMYLCASRGGGFPTNTEAFFGQGTRLTVV.

This clonotype was seen only once. The V and J genes are TRBV19 and TRBJ1-1, with 9 bases that match TRBD1. The junction had 11 bases not matched to a gene; V was cut back by 7 bases and J by 5 bases. The CDR3 has 15 residues. Germline V gene data show CDR1 as LNHDA and CDR2 as SQIVND (reference sequence). The CDR3 region has the DNA TGTGCCAGTACCATAAGGGACAGGGTATTTACTGAAGCTTTCTTT. This translates into CASTIRDRVFTEAFF. Full variable domain (remainder filled in from reference TRBV19 and TRBJ1-1): DGGITQSPKYLFRKEGQNVTLSCEQNLNHDAMYWYRQDPGQGLRLIYYSQIVNDFQKGDIAEGYSVSREKKESFPLTVTSAQKNPTAFYLCASTIRDRVFTEAFFGQGTRLTVV.

For this clonotype: A much larger clone lies one base from this, so it may be a read error. The chain carries TRBV28 and TRBJ2-1; D is ambiguous. Germline V gene sequence: CDR1 MDHEN, CDR2 SYDVKM. This CDR3 contains 14 residues. V was trimmed by 2 bases and J by 4 bases, leaving 9 bases between them. CDR3 sequence (DNA): TGTGCCAGCAGTTTAATTCTGGGATACAATGAGCAGTTCTTC. Translation gives CASSLILGYNEQFF.

This clonotype was recorded a few times. The chain has TRBV5-1 and TRBJ2-3, with D possibly being TRBD1 or TRBD2 (5 bases each). The germline CDR1 and CDR2 sequences are SGHRS and YFSETQ. Trimming shortened V by 4 bases and J by 4 bases, and 16 bases separated the two germline ends. The CDR3 spans 15 residues. Written as DNA, the CDR3 is TGCGCCAGCAGCATGGGACCGCTGGGGCCAGATACGCAGTATTTT. Translating it yields CASSMGPLGPDTQYF.

At least ten counts were recorded for this clonotype. The V gene is TRBV30, the J gene TRBJ2-7; 8 positions match TRBD1. This CDR3 contains 13 residues. Germline V lookup: CDR1 GTSNPN, CDR2 SVGIG (reference sequence). The V gene end was trimmed by 5 bases and the J gene end by 3 bases; junction bases not matched to a gene: 6. CDR3 nucleotides: TGTGCCTGGGGACAGGGATCCGGCTACGAGCAGTACTTC. Its translation: CAWGQGSGYEQYF. Variable domain in full (rest from reference TRBV30 and TRBJ2-7): SQTIHQWPATLVQPVGSPLSLECTVEGTSNPNLYWYRQAAGRGLQLLFYSVGIGQISSEVPQNLSASRPQDRQFILSSKKLLLSDSGFYLCAWGQGSGYEQYFGPGTRLTVT.

This clonotype was picked up many times. The gene calls are TRBV3-1 and TRBJ1-4; D is unresolved. Trimming pared 5 bases from V and 7 bases from J, leaving 11 bases between. The length of the CDR3 is 13 residues. Germline V gives CDR1 LGHDT, CDR2 YNNKEL (reference sequence). The DNA of the CDR3 is TGTGCCAGCAGCACCCTTGACGGTGAAAAACTGTTTTTT. This translates into CASSTLDGEKLFF.

This clonotype was seen ten or more times. The rearrangement links TRBV2 to TRBJ2-1; the D gene is possibly TRBD1 (5 bases). The germline gives CDR1 SNHLY, CDR2 FYNNEI. The CDR3 length is 15 residues. Trimming stripped 2 bases from V and 9 bases from J, with 17 bases between. The CDR3: CASSEQGLGVTEQFF. CDR3 sequence (DNA): TGTGCCAGCAGTGAACAGGGCCTCGGAGTCACTGAGCAGTTCTTC.

The rearrangement links TRBV19 to TRBJ1-6, with D perhaps matching TRBD1 (6 bases). Between the trimmed V and J ends, which lost 7 bases and 9 bases, there was a span of 13 bases. The CDR3 covers 13 residues. In germline, CDR1 is LNHDA, CDR2 SQIVND (reference sequence). DNA of the CDR3: TGTGCCAGTACGGGCAGGGGACTTTCACCCCTCCACTTT. Translation gives CASTGRGLSPLHF.

J is TRBJ1-1 and V is TRBV28; D remains unclear. V was clipped by 5 bases and J by 6 bases, with 7 bases between them. The CDR3 spans 11 residues. CDR1 is MDHEN and CDR2 is SYDVKM in the germline V gene. This CDR3 reads CASSAYSEAFF. CDR3 in DNA: TGTGCCAGCAGTGCATACTCTGAAGCTTTCTTT.

The CDR3: CASMGGSETQYF. CDR3 nucleotide sequence: TGTGCCAGCATGGGGGGTTCGGAGACCCAGTACTTC. This chain uses TRBV5-5 with TRBJ2-5, with D possibly being TRBD2 (6 bases). Trimming removed 6 bases at V and 5 bases at J, with 11 bases between. Per germline, CDR1 SGHKS and CDR2 YYEKEE (reference sequence). CDR3 length: 12 residues.

This clonotype was counted many times. This chain joins TRBV6-1 and TRBJ2-5, with 11 bases matching TRBD2. J gave up 4 bases and V 5 bases, and 9 bases lay outside the gene matches. This CDR3 comprises 16 residues. Per the germline V gene, CDR1 is MNHNS and CDR2 is SASEGT. This CDR3 is CASSRGSGRARETQYF. CDR3 sequence (DNA): TGTGCCAGCAGTCGAGGTAGCGGGAGGGCCCGAGAGACCCAGTACTTC.

This clonotype came up many times. V usage is TRBV7-9 and J usage is TRBJ2-3; D might be TRBD2 (5 bases). The CDR3 consists of 12 residues. The V end was cut by 8 bases, the J end by 1 base, with 7 bases between. From germline, CDR1 is SEHNR and CDR2 FQNEAQ (reference sequence). In DNA form, the CDR3 reads TGTGCCAGCGAGGGTGGCACAGATACGCAGTATTTT. It is translated as CASEGGTDTQYF.

This chain uses TRBV29-1 with TRBJ1-5, with D perhaps matching TRBD1 (6 bases). The germline V gene encodes CDR1 SQVTM and CDR2 ANQGSEA. This CDR3 is built from 14 residues. Trimming removed 4 bases from V and 2 bases from J, with 12 bases in between. CDR3 nucleotides: TGCAGCGTTGGGGGGGGGGCTGGCAATCAGCCCCAGCATTTT. Amino acids: CSVGGGAGNQPQHF.

At least ten counts were recorded for this clonotype. This chain links TRBV2 with TRBJ2-7; possible D gene TRBD2, 5 bases. CDR3 length equals 13 residues. Germline V gene lookup returns CDR1 SNHLY and CDR2 FYNNEI. The V end lost 7 bases, the J end lost 0 bases, and 10 bases lay between the germline ends. CDR3 coding DNA: TGTGCCAGCAAAGGACTTGCCTCCTACGAGCAGTACTTC. Translated, it gives CASKGLASYEQYF.